This T cell receptor beta chain emerged from a study of cytomegalovirus exposure and HLA in healthy donors. Study summary: As an earlier analysis found, 180 million or so T cells yielded fewer than 130 million unique TCR beta sequences. The study, taken as a whole, reports: TCR beta chain V- and J-gene trimming was linked, in a later analysis, to a missense variant in DCLRE1C. It was reported that TCR beta sequences correctly inferred the HLA-A and HLA-B alleles for most subjects. In vitro checks showed that three CMV-associated chains really do target CMV antigens.

This clone was counted a single time. The antigen is undetermined. The germline V gene has CDR1 MNHNY and CDR2 SVGAGI (reference sequence). The CDR3 sequence is 12 residues long. V was pared by 6 bases and J by 6 bases, with 12 bases between. The PCR was carried out with 60 Vbeta primers and 13 Jbeta primers. Only in-frame clones appear in the TCRdb table, and some are missing; sequencing was by immunoSEQ multiplex PCR. Among 150,000 to 200,000 clones listed, roughly 75% were seen once. The chain joins TRBV6-6 to TRBJ2-7; no firm D call. The sequenced material came from PBMCs. This receptor was obtained from a woman aged 40 to 49 in good health and CMV-seropositive. DNA of the CDR3: TGTGCCAGCAGGGTGGGTGAGCGCGAGCAGTACTTC. As protein: CASRVGEREQYF.